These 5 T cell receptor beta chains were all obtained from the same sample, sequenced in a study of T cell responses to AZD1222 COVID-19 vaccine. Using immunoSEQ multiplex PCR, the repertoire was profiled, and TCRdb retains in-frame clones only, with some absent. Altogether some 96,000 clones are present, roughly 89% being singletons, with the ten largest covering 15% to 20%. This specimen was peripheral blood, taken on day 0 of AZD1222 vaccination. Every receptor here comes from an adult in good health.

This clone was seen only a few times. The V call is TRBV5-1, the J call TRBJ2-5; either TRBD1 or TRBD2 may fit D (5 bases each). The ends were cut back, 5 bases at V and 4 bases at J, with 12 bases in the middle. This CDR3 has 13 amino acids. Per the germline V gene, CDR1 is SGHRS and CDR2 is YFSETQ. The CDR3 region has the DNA TGCGCCAGCAGGAGGGACCTCGCAGAGACCCAGTACTTC. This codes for CASRRDLAETQYF.

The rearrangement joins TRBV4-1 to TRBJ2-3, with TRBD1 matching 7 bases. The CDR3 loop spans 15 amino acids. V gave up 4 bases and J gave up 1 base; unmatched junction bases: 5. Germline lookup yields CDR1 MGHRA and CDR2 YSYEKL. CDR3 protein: CASSRSGQGTDTQYF. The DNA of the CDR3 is TGCGCCAGCAGCCGGTCTGGACAGGGCACAGATACGCAGTATTTT.

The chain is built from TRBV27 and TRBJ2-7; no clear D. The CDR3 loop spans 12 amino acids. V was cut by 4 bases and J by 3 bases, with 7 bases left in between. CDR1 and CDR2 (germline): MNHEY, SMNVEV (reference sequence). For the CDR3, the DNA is TGTGCCAGCAGTTCCGGTCACTACGAGCAGTACTTC. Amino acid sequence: CASSSGHYEQYF.

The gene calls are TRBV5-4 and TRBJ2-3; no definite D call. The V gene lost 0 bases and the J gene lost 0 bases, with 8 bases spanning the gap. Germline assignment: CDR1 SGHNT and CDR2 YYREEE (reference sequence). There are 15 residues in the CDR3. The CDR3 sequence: CASSLEKFSTDTQYF. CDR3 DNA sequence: TGTGCCAGCAGCTTGGAAAAATTCAGCACAGATACGCAGTATTTT.

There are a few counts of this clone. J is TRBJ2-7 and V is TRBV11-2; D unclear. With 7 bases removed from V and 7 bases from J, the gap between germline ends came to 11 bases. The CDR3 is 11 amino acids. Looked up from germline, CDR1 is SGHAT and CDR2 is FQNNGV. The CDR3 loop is CASNTAGEQYF. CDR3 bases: TGTGCCAGCAACACGGCTGGGGAGCAGTACTTC. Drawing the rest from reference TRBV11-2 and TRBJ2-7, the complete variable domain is EAGVAQSPRYKIIEKRQSVAFWCNPISGHATLYWYQQILGQGPKLLIQFQNNGVVDDSQLPKDRFSAERLKGVDSTLKIQPAKLEDSAVYLCASNTAGEQYFGPGTRLTVT.